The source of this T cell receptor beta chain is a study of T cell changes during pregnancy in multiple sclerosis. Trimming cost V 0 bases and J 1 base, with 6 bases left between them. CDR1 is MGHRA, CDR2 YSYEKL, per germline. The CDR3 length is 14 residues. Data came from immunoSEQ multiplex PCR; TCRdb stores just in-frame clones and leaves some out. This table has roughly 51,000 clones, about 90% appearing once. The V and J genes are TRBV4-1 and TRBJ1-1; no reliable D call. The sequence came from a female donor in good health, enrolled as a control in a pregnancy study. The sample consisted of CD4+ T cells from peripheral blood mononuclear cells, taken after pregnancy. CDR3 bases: TGCGCCAGCAGCCAAGAAAACTCGAACACTGAAGCTTTCTTT. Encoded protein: CASSQENSNTEAFF.